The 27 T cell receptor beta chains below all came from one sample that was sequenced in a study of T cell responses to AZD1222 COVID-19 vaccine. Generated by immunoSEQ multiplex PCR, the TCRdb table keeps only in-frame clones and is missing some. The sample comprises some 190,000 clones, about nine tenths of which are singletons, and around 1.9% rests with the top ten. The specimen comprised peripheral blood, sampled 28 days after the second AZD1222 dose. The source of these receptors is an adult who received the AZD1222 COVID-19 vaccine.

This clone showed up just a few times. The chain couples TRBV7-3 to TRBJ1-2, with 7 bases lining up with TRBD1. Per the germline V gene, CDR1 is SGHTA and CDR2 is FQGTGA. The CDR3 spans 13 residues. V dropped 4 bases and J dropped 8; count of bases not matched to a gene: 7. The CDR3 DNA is TGTGCCAGCAGCTACGACAGGGTGAAGGGCTACACCTTC. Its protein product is CASSYDRVKGYTF.

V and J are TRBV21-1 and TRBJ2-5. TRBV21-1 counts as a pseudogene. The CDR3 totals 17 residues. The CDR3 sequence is CASSNRRCPGHQETQYF. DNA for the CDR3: TGTGCCAGCAGCAATAGGAGATGTCCGGGACACCAAGAGACCCAGTACTTC.

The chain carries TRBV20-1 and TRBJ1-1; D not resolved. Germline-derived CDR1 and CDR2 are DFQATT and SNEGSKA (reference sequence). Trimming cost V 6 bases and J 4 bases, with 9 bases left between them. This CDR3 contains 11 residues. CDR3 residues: CSARWGTEAFF. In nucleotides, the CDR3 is TGCAGTGCGAGATGGGGCACTGAAGCTTTCTTT.

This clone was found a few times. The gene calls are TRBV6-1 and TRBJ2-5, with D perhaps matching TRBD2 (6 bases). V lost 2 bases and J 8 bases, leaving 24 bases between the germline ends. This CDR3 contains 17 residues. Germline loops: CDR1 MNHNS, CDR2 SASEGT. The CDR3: CASSESRGGATPGTQYF. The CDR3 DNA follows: TGTGCCAGCAGTGAAAGTCGCGGAGGGGCCACCCCGGGAACCCAGTACTTC.

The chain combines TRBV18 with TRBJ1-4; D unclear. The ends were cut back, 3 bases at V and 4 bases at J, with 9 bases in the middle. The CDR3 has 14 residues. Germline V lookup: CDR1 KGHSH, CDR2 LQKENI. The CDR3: CASSPGRHNEKLFF. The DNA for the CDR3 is TGTGCCAGCTCACCGGGGAGACATAATGAAAAACTGTTTTTT.

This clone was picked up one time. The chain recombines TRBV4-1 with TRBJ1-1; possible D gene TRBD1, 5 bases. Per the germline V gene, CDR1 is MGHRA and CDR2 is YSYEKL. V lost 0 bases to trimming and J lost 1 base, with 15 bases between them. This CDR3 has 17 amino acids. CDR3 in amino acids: CASSQDPGGTKNTEAFF. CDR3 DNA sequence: TGCGCCAGCAGCCAAGATCCTGGGGGAACTAAGAACACTGAAGCTTTCTTT.

This CDR3 reads CASSQVPGTGTGELFF. DNA of the CDR3: TGCGCCAGCAGCCAAGTACCGGGGACGGGCACCGGGGAGCTGTTTTTT. The V call is TRBV4-3, the J call TRBJ2-2, with D perhaps being TRBD1 or TRBD2 (5 bases each). Between the trimmed V and J ends, which lost 1 base and 4 bases, there was a span of 13 bases. Germline V lookup: CDR1 LGHNA, CDR2 YSLEER. The CDR3 totals 16 residues.

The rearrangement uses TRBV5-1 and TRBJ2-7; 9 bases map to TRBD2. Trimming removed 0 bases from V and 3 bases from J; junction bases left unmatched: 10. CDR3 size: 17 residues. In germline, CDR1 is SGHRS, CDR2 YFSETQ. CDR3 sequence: CASSLVSGGTGDYEQYF. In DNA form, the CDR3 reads TGCGCCAGCAGCTTGGTTAGCGGGGGAACGGGGGACTACGAGCAGTACTTC.

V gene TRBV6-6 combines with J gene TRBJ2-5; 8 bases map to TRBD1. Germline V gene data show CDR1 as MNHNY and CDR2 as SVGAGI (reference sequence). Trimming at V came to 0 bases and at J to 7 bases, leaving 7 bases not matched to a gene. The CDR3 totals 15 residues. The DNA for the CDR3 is TGTGCCAGCAGTTACTCTCCCCAGGGGGCGGGGACCCAGTACTTC. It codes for CASSYSPQGAGTQYF.

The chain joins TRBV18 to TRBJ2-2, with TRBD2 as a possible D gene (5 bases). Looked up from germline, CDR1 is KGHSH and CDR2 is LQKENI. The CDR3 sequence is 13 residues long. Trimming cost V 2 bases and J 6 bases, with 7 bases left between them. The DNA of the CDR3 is TGTGCCAGCTCACCAGGCGGGTCCGGGGAGCTGTTTTTT. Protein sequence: CASSPGGSGELFF.

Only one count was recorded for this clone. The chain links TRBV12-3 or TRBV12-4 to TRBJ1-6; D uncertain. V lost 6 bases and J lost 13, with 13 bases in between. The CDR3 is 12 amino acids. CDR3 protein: CASSHDNLPLHF. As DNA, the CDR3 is TGTGCCAGCAGCCATGATAATTTGCCCCTCCACTTT.

DNA for the CDR3: TGTGCCAGCTCACGGACTAGCGGGTACCAAGAGACCCAGTACTTC. It codes for CASSRTSGYQETQYF. This chain joins TRBV18 and TRBJ2-5, with 11 positions matching TRBD2. Germline CDR1 KGHSH, CDR2 LQKENI. The CDR3 totals 15 residues. V trimming: 4 bases; J trimming: 0 bases; junction bases outside the gene matches: 1. Full variable domain (outside the CDR3, taken from reference TRBV18 and TRBJ2-5): NAGVMQNPRHLVRRRGQEARLRCSPMKGHSHVYWYRQLPEEGLKFMVYLQKENIIDESGMPKERFSAEFPKEGPSILRIQQVVRGDSAAYFCASSRTSGYQETQYFGPGTRLLVL.

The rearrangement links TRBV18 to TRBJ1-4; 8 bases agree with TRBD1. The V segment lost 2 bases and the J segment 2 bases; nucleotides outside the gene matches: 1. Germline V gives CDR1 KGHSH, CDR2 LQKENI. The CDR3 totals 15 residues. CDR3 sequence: CASSPGTGTNEKLFF. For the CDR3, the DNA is TGTGCCAGCTCACCAGGGACAGGTACTAATGAAAAACTGTTTTTT.

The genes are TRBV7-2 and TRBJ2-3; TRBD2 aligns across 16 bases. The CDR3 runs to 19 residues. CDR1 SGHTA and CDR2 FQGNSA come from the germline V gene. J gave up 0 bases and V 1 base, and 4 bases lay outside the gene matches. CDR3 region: CASSLGGTSGRASTDTQYF. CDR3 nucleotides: TGTGCCAGCAGCTTAGGGGGGACTAGCGGGAGGGCTAGCACAGATACGCAGTATTTT.

CDR3 loop: CASSQGPGGGYSNQPQHF. CDR3 coding DNA: TGCGCCAGCAGCCAAGGGCCGGGGGGAGGATATAGCAATCAGCCCCAGCATTTT. This chain connects TRBV4-1 to TRBJ1-5; a weak D match, TRBD1 (5 bases). V was shortened by 1 base and J by 0 bases, with 16 bases between the two germline ends. The CDR3 consists of 18 residues. Germline lookup yields CDR1 MGHRA and CDR2 YSYEKL.

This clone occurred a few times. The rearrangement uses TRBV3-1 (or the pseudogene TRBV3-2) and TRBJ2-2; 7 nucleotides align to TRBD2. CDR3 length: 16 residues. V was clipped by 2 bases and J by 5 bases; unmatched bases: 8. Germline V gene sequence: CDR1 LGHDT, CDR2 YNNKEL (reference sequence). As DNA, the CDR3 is TGTGCCAGCAGCCAACCCGGGGGGTTGAGGACCGGGGAGCTGTTTTTT. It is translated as CASSQPGGLRTGELFF.

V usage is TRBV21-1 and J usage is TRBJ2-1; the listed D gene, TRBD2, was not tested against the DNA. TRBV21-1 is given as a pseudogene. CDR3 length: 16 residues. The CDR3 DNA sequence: TGTGCCAGCAGCAAAGATCTAGCGGGAGGGCCGGATGAGCAGTTCTTC. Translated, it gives CASSKDLAGGPDEQFF.

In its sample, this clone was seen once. CDR3 protein: CASSPAGTGGDEKLFF. The CDR3 nucleotides read TGTGCCAGCTCACCCGCCGGGACAGGGGGAGATGAAAAACTGTTTTTT. This chain links TRBV18 with TRBJ1-4, with TRBD1 matching over 11 bases. The V and J ends lost 3 bases and 6 bases, in that order; junction bases with no gene match: 6. The CDR3 is 16 residues long. Looked up from germline, CDR1 is KGHSH and CDR2 is LQKENI.

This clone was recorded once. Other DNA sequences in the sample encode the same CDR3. The CDR3 loop reads CASSYSRGRTEAFF. The CDR3 DNA sequence: TGTGCCAGCAGTTACTCGCGGGGGAGAACTGAAGCTTTCTTT. V is TRBV6-5 and J is TRBJ1-1, with a weak D call TRBD1 (5 bases). V was trimmed by 0 bases and J by 5 bases, leaving 10 bases between them. Looked up from germline, CDR1 is MNHEY and CDR2 is SVGAGI. This CDR3 has 14 residues.

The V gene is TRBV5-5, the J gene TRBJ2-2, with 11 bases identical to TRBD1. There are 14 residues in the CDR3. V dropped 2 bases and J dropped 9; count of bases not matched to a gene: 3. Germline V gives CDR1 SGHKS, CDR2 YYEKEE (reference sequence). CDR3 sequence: CASSFGQGARELFF. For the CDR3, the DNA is TGTGCCAGCAGCTTTGGACAGGGGGCGCGGGAGCTGTTTTTT. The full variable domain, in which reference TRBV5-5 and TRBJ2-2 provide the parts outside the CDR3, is DAGVTQSPTHLIKTRGQQVTLRCSPISGHKSVSWYQQVLGQGPQFIFQYYEKEERGRGNFPDRFSARQFPNYSSELNVNALLLGDSALYLCASSFGQGARELFFGEGSRLTVL.

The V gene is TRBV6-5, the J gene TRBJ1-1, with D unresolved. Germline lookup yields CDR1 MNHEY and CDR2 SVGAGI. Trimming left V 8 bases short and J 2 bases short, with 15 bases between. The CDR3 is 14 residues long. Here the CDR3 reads CASESMDANTEAFF. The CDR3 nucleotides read TGTGCCAGCGAATCGATGGACGCCAACACTGAAGCTTTCTTT.

Here the CDR3 DNA reads TGTGCCAGCAGCGTAGGCGGGGGCCCATACAATGAGCAGTTCTTC. It encodes CASSVGGGPYNEQFF. This rearrangement joins TRBV9 to TRBJ2-1; D possibly corresponds to TRBD2 (7 bases). Germline CDR1 reads SGDLS; CDR2 reads YYNGEE. The length of the CDR3 is 15 residues. V shed 0 bases and J shed 4 bases, with 11 bases lying between them.

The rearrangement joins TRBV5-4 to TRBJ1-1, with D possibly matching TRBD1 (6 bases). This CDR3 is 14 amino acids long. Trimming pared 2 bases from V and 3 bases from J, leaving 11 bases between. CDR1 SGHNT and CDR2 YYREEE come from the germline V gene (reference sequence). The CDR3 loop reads CASSLWSGDTEAFF. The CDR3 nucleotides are TGTGCCAGCAGCTTATGGTCAGGGGACACTGAAGCTTTCTTT.

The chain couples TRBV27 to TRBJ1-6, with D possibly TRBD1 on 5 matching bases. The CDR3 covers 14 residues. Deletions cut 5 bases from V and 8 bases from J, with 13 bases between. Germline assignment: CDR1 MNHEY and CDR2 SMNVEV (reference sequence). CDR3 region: CASSLGPKDSPLHF. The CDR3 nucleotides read TGTGCCAGCAGTCTGGGACCGAAGGATTCACCCCTCCACTTT.

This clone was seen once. The CDR3 loop is CASRTSGPYNEQFF. For the CDR3, the DNA is TGTGCCAGCAGGACTAGCGGACCCTACAATGAGCAGTTCTTC. This sequence joins TRBV14 and TRBJ2-1, with 9 bases identical to TRBD2. V lost 6 bases and J lost 2; bases outside the gene matches: 2. CDR1 is SGHDN, CDR2 FVKESK, per germline. There are 14 residues in the CDR3. Supplemented by reference TRBV14 and TRBJ2-1, the full variable domain reads EAGVTQFPSHSVIEKGQTVTLRCDPISGHDNLYWYRRVMGKEIKFLLHFVKESKQDESGMPNNRFLAERTGGTYSTLKVQPAELEDSGVYFCASRTSGPYNEQFFGPGTRLTVL.

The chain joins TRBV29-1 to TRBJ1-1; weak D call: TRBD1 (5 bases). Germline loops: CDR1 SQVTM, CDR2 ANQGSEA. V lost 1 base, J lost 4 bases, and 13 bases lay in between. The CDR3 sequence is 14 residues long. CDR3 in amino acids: CSVEGEAGGTEAFF. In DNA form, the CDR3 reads TGCAGCGTTGAAGGGGAGGCCGGGGGCACTGAAGCTTTCTTT.

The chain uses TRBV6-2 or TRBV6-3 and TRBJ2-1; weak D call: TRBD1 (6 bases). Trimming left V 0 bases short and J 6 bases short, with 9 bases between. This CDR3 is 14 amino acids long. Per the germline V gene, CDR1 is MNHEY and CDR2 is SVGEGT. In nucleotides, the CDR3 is TGTGCCAGCAGTTACTCGGGCAGGGGCAATGAGCAGTTCTTC. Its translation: CASSYSGRGNEQFF.